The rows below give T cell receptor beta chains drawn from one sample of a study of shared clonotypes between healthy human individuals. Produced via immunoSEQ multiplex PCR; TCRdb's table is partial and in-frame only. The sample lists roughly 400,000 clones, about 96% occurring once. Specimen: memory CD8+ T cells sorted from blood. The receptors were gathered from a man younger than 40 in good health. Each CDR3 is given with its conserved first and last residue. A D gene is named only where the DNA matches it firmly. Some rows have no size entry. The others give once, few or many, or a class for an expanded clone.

CDR3: CASSLSFGELFF
DNA: TGTGCCAGCAGCCTCTCATTCGGGGAGCTGTTTTTT
V: TRBV4-2
D: NA
J: TRBJ2-2
size: NA

CDR3: CASRTGQFATNEKLFF
DNA: TGTGCCAGCAGGACGGGACAGTTCGCAACTAATGAAAAACTGTTTTTT
V: TRBV28
D: TRBD1
J: TRBJ1-4
size: NA

CDR3: CASSLAGQGAFF
DNA: TGTGCCAGCAGCTTAGCGGGGCAGGGAGCTTTCTTT
V: TRBV7-8
D: NA
J: TRBJ1-1
size: NA

CDR3: CASSLPHGGGGVRDSYNEQFF
DNA: TGTGCCAGCAGTTTACCTCACGGGGGAGGCGGGGTGAGGGACTCCTACAATGAGCAGTTCTTC
V: TRBV28
D: NA
J: TRBJ2-1
size: NA

CDR3: CASSLGPQWNTEAFF
DNA: TGTGCCAGCAGTTTAGGGCCTCAGTGGAACACTGAAGCTTTCTTT
V: TRBV28
D: NA
J: TRBJ1-1
size: NA

CDR3: CASRRADYGYTF
DNA: TGTGCCAGCAGGAGGGCCGACTATGGCTACACCTTC
V: TRBV28
D: NA
J: TRBJ1-2
size: NA

CDR3: CASRIYGTGAQPQHF
DNA: TGTGCCAGCAGAATATACGGGACAGGGGCCCAGCCCCAGCATTTT
V: TRBV28
D: TRBD1
J: TRBJ1-5
size: NA

CDR3: CASSQAADSYYGYTF
DNA: TGCGCCAGCAGCCAAGCTGCGGACAGCTACTATGGCTACACCTTC
V: TRBV4-1
D: NA
J: TRBJ1-2
size: NA

CDR3: CASSLGRQGNSPLHF
DNA: TGTGCCAGCAGCTTAGGGCGACAGGGAAATTCACCCCTCCACTTT
V: TRBV7-9
D: TRBD1
J: TRBJ1-6
size: NA

CDR3: CASIPVGLLFNYGYTF
DNA: TGTGCCAGCATTCCCGTAGGTCTTCTATTTAACTATGGCTACACCTTC
V: TRBV28
D: NA
J: TRBJ1-2
size: NA

CDR3: CASSQRTGTYEQYF
DNA: TGCGCCAGCAGCCAACGGACAGGGACCTACGAGCAGTACTTC
V: TRBV5-4
D: TRBD1
J: TRBJ2-7
size: NA

CDR3: CAILDTEAFF
DNA: TGTGCCATCCTAGACACTGAAGCTTTCTTT
V: TRBV7-9
D: NA
J: TRBJ1-1
size: NA

CDR3: CASSSTTVNQPQHF
DNA: TGTGCCAGCAGCTCGACGACAGTGAATCAGCCCCAGCATTTT
V: TRBV5-6
D: NA
J: TRBJ1-5
size: once

CDR3: CASSRGLAGGQASTDTQYF
DNA: TGTGCCAGCAGCCGAGGGCTAGCGGGAGGCCAAGCTAGCACAGATACGCAGTATTTT
V: TRBV5-8
D: TRBD2
J: TRBJ2-3
size: NA

CDR3: CSVEDLSSSEKLFF
DNA: TGCAGCGTTGAAGATCTTAGTAGCAGTGAAAAACTGTTTTTT
V: TRBV29-1
D: NA
J: TRBJ1-4
size: NA

CDR3: CASSLGGTGNQPQHF
DNA: TGCGCCAGCAGCTTGGGAGGGACAGGGAATCAGCCCCAGCATTTT
V: TRBV5-1
D: TRBD1
J: TRBJ1-5
size: NA

CDR3: CASKPLAGGYNEQFF
DNA: TGCGCCAGCAAACCCCTAGCGGGGGGATACAATGAGCAGTTCTTC
V: TRBV4-1
D: TRBD2
J: TRBJ2-1
size: NA

CDR3: CASSEGTGRDTGELFF
DNA: TGCGCCAGCAGTGAGGGGACAGGGCGGGACACCGGGGAGCTGTTTTTT
V: TRBV10-2
D: TRBD1
J: TRBJ2-2
size: NA

CDR3: CAWSVKGESWDEQFF
DNA: TGTGCCTGGAGTGTAAAGGGGGAGTCTTGGGATGAGCAGTTCTTC
V: TRBV30
D: NA
J: TRBJ2-1
size: NA

CDR3: CASSVGLAGETQYF
DNA: TGTGCCAGCAGCGTAGGATTAGCGGGAGAGACCCAGTACTTC
V: TRBV9
D: TRBD2
J: TRBJ2-5
size: NA

CDR3: CASSDEQFF
DNA: TGTGCCAGCAGTGATGAGCAGTTCTTC
V: TRBV2
D: NA
J: TRBJ2-1
size: NA

CDR3: CASSLDLVSYEQYF
DNA: TGTGCCAGCAGCTTAGATCTAGTCTCCTACGAGCAGTACTTC
V: TRBV7-2
D: NA
J: TRBJ2-7
size: NA

CDR3: CASSFIPGTSTDTQYF
DNA: TGCGCCAGCAGCTTCATTCCGGGAACTTCCACAGATACGCAGTATTTT
V: TRBV5-1
D: NA
J: TRBJ2-3
size: NA

CDR3: CASSLSAGGYEQYF
DNA: TGTGCCAGCAGTTTATCCGCAGGGGGCTACGAGCAGTACTTC
V: TRBV27
D: TRBD1
J: TRBJ2-7
size: NA

CDR3: CASSLTGGGEQYF
DNA: TGTGCCAGCAGCTTAACAGGGGGAGGCGAGCAGTACTTC
V: TRBV7-9
D: TRBD1
J: TRBJ2-7
size: NA

CDR3: CASSLRGYSNQPQHF
DNA: TGTGCCAGCAGCTTGAGGGGATATAGCAATCAGCCCCAGCATTTT
V: TRBV5-6
D: NA
J: TRBJ1-5
size: NA

CDR3: CASNSGRADNEQFF
DNA: TGTGCCAGTAACAGCGGGAGGGCCGACAATGAGCAGTTCTTC
V: TRBV19
D: TRBD2
J: TRBJ2-1
size: NA

CDR3: CASSLPAYEQYF
DNA: TGCGCCAGCAGCTTGCCCGCCTACGAGCAGTACTTC
V: TRBV5-1
D: NA
J: TRBJ2-7
size: NA